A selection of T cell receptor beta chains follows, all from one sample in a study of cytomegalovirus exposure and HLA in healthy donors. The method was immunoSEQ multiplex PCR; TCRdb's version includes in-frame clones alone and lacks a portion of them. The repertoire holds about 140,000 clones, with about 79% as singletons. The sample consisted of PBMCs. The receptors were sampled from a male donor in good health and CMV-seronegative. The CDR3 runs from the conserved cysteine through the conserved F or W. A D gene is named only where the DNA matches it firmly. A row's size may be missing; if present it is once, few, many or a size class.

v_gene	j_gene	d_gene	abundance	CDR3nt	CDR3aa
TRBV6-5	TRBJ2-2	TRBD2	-	TGTGCCAGCAGGGGAGCGGGAGGCCTCACCGGGGAGCTGTTTTTT	CASRGAGGLTGELFF
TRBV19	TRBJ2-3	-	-	TGTGCCAGTAGCAAGATAACAGGCACAGATACGCAGTATTTT	CASSKITGTDTQYF
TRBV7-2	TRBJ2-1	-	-	TGTGCCAGCAGCTCTTCTGAGACTAAGCATCCGTTCTCCTACAATGAGCAGTTCTTC	CASSSSETKHPFSYNEQFF
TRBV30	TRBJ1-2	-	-	TGTGCCTGGAGTTCACAAACAGGGGGCTACACCTTC	CAWSSQTGGYTF
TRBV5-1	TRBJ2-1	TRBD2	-	TGCGCCAGCAGCTTTTCTAGCGGGGGCTCCTACAATGAGCAGTTCTTC	CASSFSSGGSYNEQFF
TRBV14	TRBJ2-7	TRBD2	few	TGTGCCAGCAGCCAAGATATCGGGGGGTTCGGTCAAGGCGAGCAGTACTTC	CASSQDIGGFGQGEQYF
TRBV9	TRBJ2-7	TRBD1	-	TGTGCCAGCAGCGTTGAGACAGGGCGGGACGAGCAGTACTTC	CASSVETGRDEQYF
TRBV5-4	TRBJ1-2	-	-	TGTGCCAGCAGCCAGGACGGGGCTAACTATGGCTACACCTTC	CASSQDGANYGYTF
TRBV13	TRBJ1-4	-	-	TGTGCCAGCAGCATAAGGACAGTTAATGAAAAACTGTTTTTT	CASSIRTVNEKLFF
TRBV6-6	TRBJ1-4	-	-	TGTGCCAGCAGTTACGGGACAAGTAATGAAAAACTGTTTTTT	CASSYGTSNEKLFF
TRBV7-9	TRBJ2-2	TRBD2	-	TGTGCCAGCAGATCGGGAGGGCCGGGGACCGGGGAGCTGTTTTTT	CASRSGGPGTGELFF
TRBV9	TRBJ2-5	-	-	TGTGCCAGCAGCGTAGCTCTGCGATGGGAGACCCAGTACTTC	CASSVALRWETQYF
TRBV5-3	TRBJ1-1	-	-	TGTGCCAGAAGCACAGATCCGACATACACTGAAGCTTTCTTT	CARSTDPTYTEAFF
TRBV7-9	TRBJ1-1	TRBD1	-	TGTGCCAGCAGCTTAGCGGGGGACAGATGGACTGAAGCTTTCTTT	CASSLAGDRWTEAFF
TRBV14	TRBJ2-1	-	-	TGTGCCAGCACGCGTGAGGACTCTACCTACAATGAGCAGTTCTTC	CASTREDSTYNEQFF
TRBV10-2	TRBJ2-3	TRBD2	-	TGCGCCAGCAGGAGAGCGGGGGGGAGCACAGATACGCAGTATTTT	CASRRAGGSTDTQYF
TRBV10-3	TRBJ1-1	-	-	TGTGCCATCAGTGATACAGTCACTGAAGCTTTCTTT	CAISDTVTEAFF
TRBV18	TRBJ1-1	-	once	TGTGCCAGCTCACCGCCGGGACACACAGGGAGTGAAGCTTTCTTT	CASSPPGHTGSEAFF
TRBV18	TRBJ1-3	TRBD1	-	TGTGCCAGCTCACAAGCCGGGACAGTAGATTCCGGAAACACCATATATTTT	CASSQAGTVDSGNTIYF
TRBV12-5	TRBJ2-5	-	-	TGTGCTAGTGGTTTGAGCCCGATAGAGACCCAGTACTTC	CASGLSPIETQYF
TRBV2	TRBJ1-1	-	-	TGTGCCAGCAGTCACCCGGTTCCGAACACTGAAGCTTTCTTT	CASSHPVPNTEAFF
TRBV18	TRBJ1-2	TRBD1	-	TGTGCCAGCTCACCGATTTTACAGGGGGCAACCGGTGGCTACACCTTC	CASSPILQGATGGYTF